The entry that follows covers one T cell receptor beta chain sequence. Trimming stripped 5 bases from V and 4 bases from J, with 14 bases between. The CDR3 is 14 residues long. In germline, CDR1 is PRHDT, CDR2 FYEKMQ (reference sequence). This specimen belongs to a study of blood T cell repertoires in COVID-19. Whole-study context: From T cells, B-cell-depleted T cells, or PBMCs came the material, which was cDNA or gDNA.

Assay: immunoSEQ multiplex PCR; the TCRdb copy retains only in-frame clones and omits some. The table has 300,000 to 350,000 clones, 91% seen once. The sequenced material came from peripheral blood. V gene TRBV13 combines with J gene TRBJ1-1, with a weak D call TRBD1 (5 bases). This receptor was identified in a woman aged 18-29 years who had recovered from COVID-19. The CDR3 sequence is CASSGAILGTEAFF. In DNA, the CDR3 is TGTGCCAGCAGCGGGGCCATCTTGGGCACTGAAGCTTTCTTT.